Listed here are 13 T cell receptor beta chains from one sample, sequenced in a study of regulatory T cells in long-lasting Graves disease. Assembly of TCR beta libraries relied on iRepertoire HTBI primers together with Arm-PCR of CDR3 regions. TCRdb re-called the multiplex PCR reads with MiXCR, one entry per CDR3 protein. Here the sample spans 350,000 to 450,000 distinct CDR3 sequences, around a fifth being singletons. Time point noted: persistent/refractory GD, antithyroid drugs over 5 years with positive TRAb. Extracted RNA from PBMCs served as the source of the TCR library. The material sequenced was peripheral blood mononuclear cells (PBMCs), taken when the disease was refractory, from a patient treated with antithyroid drugs. The receptors were gathered from a female donor with Graves disease.

This clonotype showed up just a few times. The V gene is TRBV7-3, the J gene TRBJ1-6, with 8 bases matching TRBD1. The CDR3 totals 14 residues. V shed 5 bases and J 7 bases; nucleotides not matched to a gene: 4. The germline V gene has CDR1 SGHTA and CDR2 FQGTGA. CDR3 sequence: CASSRTGSNSPLHF. The CDR3 DNA reads as TGTGCCAGCAGCCGGACAGGGTCGAATTCACCCCTCCACTTT.

A few counts support this clonotype. The rearrangement uses TRBV20-1 and TRBJ2-2, with D possibly TRBD2 on 6 matching bases. In germline, CDR1 is DFQATT, CDR2 SNEGSKA (reference sequence). Trimming removed 2 bases from V and 2 bases from J, with 15 bases in between. The CDR3 is made up of 16 amino acids. The DNA of the CDR3 is TGCAGTGCTAGATTTCCGGGAGCCGTAAACACCGGGGAGCTGTTTTTT. Residues: CSARFPGAVNTGELFF.

The rearrangement uses TRBV3-1 and TRBJ2-6; TRBD1 matches 8 bases. The CDR3 has 15 residues. Trimming cost V 6 bases and J 3 bases; bases outside gene matches: 4. The V gene's germline CDR1 is LGHDT and CDR2 YNNKEL (reference sequence). The chain's CDR3 is CASRPGTGGANVLTF. CDR3 coding DNA: TGTGCCAGCAGACCCGGGACAGGTGGGGCCAACGTCCTGACTTTC.

The chain couples TRBV9 to TRBJ2-7, with D possibly TRBD2 on 6 matching bases. The CDR3 length is 14 residues. The V gene lost 4 bases and the J gene lost 2 bases, with 13 bases spanning the gap. Germline V CDR1 and CDR2: SGDLS, YYNGEE. The CDR3 sequence: CASSPRREAYEQYF. The CDR3 nucleotides are TGTGCCAGCAGCCCCCGCAGGGAGGCCTACGAGCAGTACTTC.

This clonotype was seen a few times. This chain uses TRBV7-9 with TRBJ1-5; TRBD1 matches at 7 bases. The CDR3 runs to 17 residues. V lost 3 bases to trimming and J lost 1 base; unmatched junction nucleotides: 9. Germline CDR1 and CDR2: SEHNR and FQNEAQ (reference sequence). CDR3 amino acids: CASSFVQGDISNQPQHF. CDR3 nucleotides: TGTGCCAGCAGCTTCGTGCAGGGGGACATAAGCAATCAGCCCCAGCATTTT.

There are a few counts of this clonotype. The V and J genes are TRBV5-5 and TRBJ2-7, with 8 nucleotides matching TRBD1. The CDR3 sequence is 13 residues long. Germline trimming cut 4 bases from V and 3 bases from J; bases unmatched to any gene: 3. Germline CDR1 SGHKS, CDR2 YYEKEE (reference sequence). CDR3 DNA sequence: TGTGCCAGCAGCGATGGGACAGGCTACGAGCAGTACTTC. Translation gives CASSDGTGYEQYF.

Many counts were recorded for this clonotype. The chain employs TRBV7-2 and TRBJ2-4; 9 bases align to TRBD2. Germline V lookup: CDR1 SGHTA, CDR2 FQGNSA. Unmatched junction bases numbered 8, after V lost 5 bases and J lost 6 bases. The CDR3 has 15 residues. As DNA, the CDR3 is TGTGCCAGCAGCCCACAAGCGGGAGGTGGAAACATTCAGTACTTC. This sequence encodes CASSPQAGGGNIQYF.

About this clonotype itself: One base away lies a much larger clone, so this may be a sequencing read error. Because the CDR3 is missing its conserved closing phenylalanine or tryptophan, this is likely a read error. V and J are TRBV20-1 and TRBJ2-7; 7 positions agree with TRBD2. Trimming cost V 6 bases and J 2 bases; bases outside gene matches: 4. CDR3 length: 12 amino acids. Germline V gene sequence: CDR1 DFQATT, CDR2 SNEGSKA (reference sequence). CDR3 residues: CSAGLGTYEQYS. As DNA, the CDR3 is TGCAGTGCCGGACTAGGAACCTACGAGCAGTACTCC.

This clonotype was seen ten or more times. The chain employs TRBV28 and TRBJ2-7, with a weak D call TRBD1 (5 bases). The CDR3 sequence is 13 residues long. V was shortened by 3 bases and J by 4 bases, with 10 bases between the two germline ends. Germline V gives CDR1 MDHEN, CDR2 SYDVKM. The CDR3 nucleotides read TGTGCCAGCAGTTTCTATGGGGCTTACGAGCAGTACTTC. Amino acids: CASSFYGAYEQYF.

This clonotype was recorded a few times. The rearrangement links TRBV20-1 to TRBJ1-4; D gene uncertain. V lost 0 bases and J 0 bases, leaving 8 bases between the germline ends. Germline-derived CDR1 and CDR2 are DFQATT and SNEGSKA (reference sequence). This CDR3 contains 15 residues. Here the CDR3 DNA reads TGCAGTGCTAGAGATCCAAGACCAACTAATGAAAAACTGTTTTTT. Protein product: CSARDPRPTNEKLFF.

This clonotype was counted ten times or more. The chain uses TRBV2 and TRBJ2-4; 7 nucleotides line up with TRBD1. The ends lost 6 bases at V and 6 bases at J; junction bases unmatched: 8. Germline V gene lookup returns CDR1 SNHLY and CDR2 FYNNEI. The CDR3 extends over 14 amino acids. Here the CDR3 DNA reads TGTGCCAGCAGCGCCCGGGACAGACCAAACATTCAGTACTTC. Residues: CASSARDRPNIQYF.

This clonotype was counted at least ten times. The chain is built from TRBV29-1 and TRBJ2-5, with no clear D. The CDR3 runs to 15 residues. Germline V gene sequence: CDR1 SQVTM, CDR2 ANQGSEA. Trimming removed 6 bases at V and 2 bases at J, with 19 bases between. As DNA, the CDR3 is TGCAGCGTCGGCCTTGGTGTACAGTATCAAGAGACCCAGTACTTC. Translation gives CSVGLGVQYQETQYF.

This clonotype showed up many times. The chain recombines TRBV11-2 with TRBJ2-7, with D maybe TRBD1 (6 bases). The CDR3 totals 13 residues. Germline CDR1 SGHAT, CDR2 FQNNGV. Trimming stripped 4 bases from V and 4 bases from J, with 11 bases between. For the CDR3, the DNA is TGTGCCAGCAGCTGGGGACAAGGATACGAGCAGTACTTC. Encoded protein: CASSWGQGYEQYF. Together with reference TRBV11-2 and TRBJ2-7, the CDR3 gives the full variable domain: EAGVAQSPRYKIIEKRQSVAFWCNPISGHATLYWYQQILGQGPKLLIQFQNNGVVDDSQLPKDRFSAERLKGVDSTLKIQPAKLEDSAVYLCASSWGQGYEQYFGPGTRLTVT.